The T cell receptor beta chain described here comes from a study of cytomegalovirus exposure and HLA in healthy donors. CDR3 length equals 13 residues. The germline CDR1 and CDR2 sequences are SEHNR and FQNEAQ (reference sequence). The ends were cut back, 0 bases at V and 11 bases at J, with 13 bases in the middle. The PCR made use of 60 Vbeta and 13 Jbeta primers. Sequencing was performed with immunoSEQ multiplex PCR; in TCRdb, only in-frame clones are kept and a portion is missing. The repertoire has some 190,000 clones, roughly four fifths of them found once; the top ten carry over 2%. The sample consisted of PBMCs. This receptor was identified in a woman in her twenties or thirties in good health and CMV-seropositive. The chain employs TRBV7-9 and TRBJ1-1; TRBD1 is a possible D gene (6 bases). The CDR3: CASSLAGAGTAFF. DNA of the CDR3: TGTGCCAGCAGCTTAGCGGGGGCCGGGACCGCTTTCTTT.